The present entry profiles one TCR beta chain with its context. TCRdb's table, derived via immunoSEQ multiplex PCR, lists solely in-frame clones and lacks some. Of about 100,000 clones in the sample, approximately 84% are singletons; the top ten hold under 20%. This specimen comes from a study of control samples from healthy donors and cancer patients. V lost 0 bases and J lost 7; bases outside the gene matches: 6. Germline values: CDR1 LNHDA, CDR2 SQIVND (reference sequence). This CDR3 has 15 residues. The sequencing input was blood. This TCR was sampled from a woman between 45 and 60 years old in good health. This rearrangement joins TRBV19 to TRBJ1-5; the match to TRBD1 covers 7 bases. CDR3 nucleotide sequence: TGTGCCAGTAGTATAGAACGACAGGGAGGGCAGCCCCAGCATTTT. Its protein product is CASSIERQGGQPQHF.